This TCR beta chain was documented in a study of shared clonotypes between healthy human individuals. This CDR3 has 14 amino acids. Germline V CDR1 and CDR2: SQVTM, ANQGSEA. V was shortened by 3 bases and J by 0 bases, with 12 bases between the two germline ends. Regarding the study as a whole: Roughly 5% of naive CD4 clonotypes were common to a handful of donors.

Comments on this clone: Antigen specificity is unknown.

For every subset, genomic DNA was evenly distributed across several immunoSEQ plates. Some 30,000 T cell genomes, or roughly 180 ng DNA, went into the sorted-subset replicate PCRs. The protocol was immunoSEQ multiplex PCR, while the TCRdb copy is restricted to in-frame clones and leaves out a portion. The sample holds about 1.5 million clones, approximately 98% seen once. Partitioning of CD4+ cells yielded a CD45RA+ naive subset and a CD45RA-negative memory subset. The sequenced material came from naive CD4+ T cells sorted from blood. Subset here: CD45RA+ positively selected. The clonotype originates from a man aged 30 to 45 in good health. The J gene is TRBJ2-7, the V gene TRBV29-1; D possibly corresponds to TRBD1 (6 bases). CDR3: CSVEATGSSYEQYF. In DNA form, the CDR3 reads TGCAGCGTTGAGGCGACAGGTAGCTCCTACGAGCAGTACTTC.